Reported below is one TCR beta chain. The protocol was immunoSEQ multiplex PCR, while the TCRdb copy is restricted to in-frame clones and leaves out a portion. The sample consists of about 430,000 clones, 88% of them appearing once. The CDR3 contains 16 residues. V was pared by 4 bases and J by 2 bases, with 10 bases of the junction left unmatched. CDR1 and CDR2 from the germline V gene are SGDLS and YYNGEE. This record comes from a study of blood T cell repertoires in COVID-19. The receptor was isolated from a woman aged 18-35 years who had been exposed to COVID-19. This chain joins TRBV9 and TRBJ2-7; 9 nucleotides align to TRBD1. Sequencing was performed on PBMCs or T cells enriched from blood (not recorded which). CDR3 coding DNA: TGTGCCAGCAGCTCAGGACAGGGGTCCCTACCCTACGAGCAGTACTTC. This codes for CASSSGQGSLPYEQYF. Full variable domain (rest looked up from reference TRBV9 and TRBJ2-7): DSGVTQTPKHLITATGQRVTLRCSPRSGDLSVYWYQQSLDQGLQFLIQYYNGEERAKGNILERFSAQQFPDLHSELNLSSLELGDSALYFCASSSGQGSLPYEQYFGPGTRLTVT.